Listed below are T cell receptor beta chains from one sample, sequenced in a study of beta chain features in type 1 diabetes. Here immunoSEQ multiplex PCR was the method, and the copy in TCRdb shows in-frame clones only, minus some. The sample lists hundreds of thousands of clones; approximately 10% were seen once. The sequenced material came from naive CD4+ T cells from blood. The receptors originated from a woman aged 18-35 years in good health. Each CDR3 is given with its conserved first and last residue. The order of the fields is V gene, J gene, D gene, clone size, CDR3 DNA, CDR3 protein. A D gene is named only where the DNA matches it firmly. Clone sizes are given selectively: once, few, many, or a class where the clone is expanded.

TRBV10-3	TRBJ1-2	TRBD1	NA	TGTGCCATCAGTGAGGACAGGGGGCTAGATGGCTACACCTTC	CAISEDRGLDGYTF
TRBV7-2	TRBJ2-3	TRBD2	few	TGTGCCAGCAGCCCCTGGAGACCCGGGACTAGCGTGGGGACAGATACGCAGTATTTT	CASSPWRPGTSVGTDTQYF
TRBV29-1	TRBJ1-4	TRBD1	few	TGCAGCGTTGCGGGTGAGAAAGGGGGCCCCGATAATGAAAAACTGTTTTTT	CSVAGEKGGPDNEKLFF
TRBV4-3	TRBJ1-1	TRBD1	few	TGCGCCAGTCAACCGGGACAGGGCTTTTACACTGAAGCTTTCTTT	CASQPGQGFYTEAFF
TRBV7-3	TRBJ2-5	TRBD1	NA	TGTGCCAGCAGCTTTGGACAGGGAGAGGAGACCCAGTACTTC	CASSFGQGEETQYF
TRBV7-2	TRBJ1-5	NA	NA	TGTGCCAGCAGCTTAGTGAGTAGCAATCAGCCCCAGCATTTT	CASSLVSSNQPQHF
TRBV5-1	TRBJ2-5	NA	few	TGCGCCAGCAGCTTGGATGGGGAGCAGACCCAGTACTTC	CASSLDGEQTQYF
TRBV27	TRBJ1-1	TRBD1	NA	TGTGCCAGCAGCCGGGACAGGGGGCTCCCTGAAGCTTTCTTT	CASSRDRGLPEAFF
TRBV7-2	TRBJ2-3	TRBD2	few	TGTGCCAGCAGCTTACTCGGACTAGGGAGTCCCACAGATACGCAGTATTTT	CASSLLGLGSPTDTQYF
TRBV7-3	TRBJ2-1	TRBD1	few	TGTGCCAGCAGCCAGACAGGGAATCTACACAATGAGCAGTTCTTC	CASSQTGNLHNEQFF
TRBV5-1	TRBJ2-1	NA	few	TGCGCCAGCAGCTATGGCGTAGGGTCCTACAATGAGCAGTTCTTC	CASSYGVGSYNEQFF
TRBV6-6	TRBJ2-3	NA	few	TGTGCCAGCAGCTCCAGGGGATTAGATACGCAGTATTTT	CASSSRGLDTQYF
TRBV10-3	TRBJ2-5	TRBD2	few	TGTGCCATTCACGGGACTAGCGGACCTCAAGAGACCCAGTACTTC	CAIHGTSGPQETQYF
TRBV18	TRBJ2-7	NA	NA	TGTGCCAGCTCACCAGCGAGCTACGAGCAGTACTTC	CASSPASYEQYF
TRBV5-1	TRBJ2-6	NA	few	TGCGCCAGCAGCTTGGTAATATTTGCGGGCTCGAGCTCTGGGGCCAACGTCCTGACTTTC	CASSLVIFAGSSSGANVLTF
TRBV19	TRBJ1-1	NA	few	TGTGCCAGTAGTATCTCAGGGATGGCTGAAGCTTTCTTT	CASSISGMAEAFF
TRBV7-7	TRBJ2-1	NA	NA	TGTGCTAGCAGCTTCTGGGGGGAGAATGAGCAGTTCTTC	CASSFWGENEQFF
TRBV5-1	TRBJ1-1	TRBD1	NA	TGCGCCAGCAGCCCGACAGGGAGTTATGATCGAGCTTTCTTT	CASSPTGSYDRAFF
TRBV5-1	TRBJ1-1	NA	few	TGCGCCAGCAGCTTGGTCACTGAAGCTTTCTTT	CASSLVTEAFF
TRBV5-4	TRBJ2-5	NA	NA	TGTGCCAGCAGCCCAGCACCACCCCGGGAGACCCAGTACTTC	CASSPAPPRETQYF
TRBV6-5	TRBJ2-1	NA	few	TGTGCCAGCAGTTACAGCTACTACAATGAGCAGTTCTTC	CASSYSYYNEQFF
TRBV29-1	TRBJ1-1	TRBD1	few	TGCAGCGTCAGGCGGGACAGGGCCACTGAAGCTTTCTTT	CSVRRDRATEAFF
TRBV7-9	TRBJ2-1	TRBD1	few	TGTGCCAGCAGCCCCCAGGGGACAGGGAACAATGAGCAGTTCTTC	CASSPQGTGNNEQFF
TRBV5-1	TRBJ2-2	TRBD2	NA	TGCGCCAGCAGCGTTAGCGGGAGAGACACCGGGGAGCTGTTTTTT	CASSVSGRDTGELFF
TRBV7-9	TRBJ2-1	NA	few	TGTGCCAGCAGCTTAGGATCCGTCAATGAGCAGTTCTTC	CASSLGSVNEQFF
TRBV4-1	TRBJ2-1	NA	NA	TGCGCCAGCAGCCAGCGACACCCCTCCTACAATGAGCAGTTCTTC	CASSQRHPSYNEQFF
TRBV10-3	TRBJ1-4	NA	few	TGTGCCTCTACGGAGGGAGGTGAAAAACTGTTTTTT	CASTEGGEKLFF
TRBV28	TRBJ2-4	NA	few	TGTGCCAGCATGGAGGGGCGGGAAGACATTCAGTACTTC	CASMEGREDIQYF
TRBV25-1	TRBJ2-5	TRBD1	few	TGTGCCAGCAGTGAATCGGGGACAGTGGAGACCCAGTACTTC	CASSESGTVETQYF
TRBV20-1	TRBJ1-1	TRBD1	few	TGCAGTCCAGGACAGGCAAAAGCTTTCTTT	CSPGQAKAFF
TRBV11-3	TRBJ1-1	NA	NA	TGTGCCAGCGCGATAAACACTGAAGCTTTCTTT	CASAINTEAFF
TRBV4-2	TRBJ2-1	NA	NA	TGTGCCAGCAGCCAAGAGCGTGGTCATGAGCAGTTCTTC	CASSQERGHEQFF